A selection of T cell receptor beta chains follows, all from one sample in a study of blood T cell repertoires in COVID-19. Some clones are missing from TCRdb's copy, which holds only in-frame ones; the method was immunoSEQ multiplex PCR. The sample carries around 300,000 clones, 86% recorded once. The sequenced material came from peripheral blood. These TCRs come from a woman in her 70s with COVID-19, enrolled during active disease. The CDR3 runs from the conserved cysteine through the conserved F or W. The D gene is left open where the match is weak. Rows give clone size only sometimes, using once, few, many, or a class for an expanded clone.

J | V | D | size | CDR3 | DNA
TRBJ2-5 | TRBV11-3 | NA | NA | CASSTFGGQETQYF | TGTGCCAGCAGCACTTTTGGGGGGCAAGAGACCCAGTACTTC
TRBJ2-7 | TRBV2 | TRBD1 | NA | CASSGEFGTGGF | TGTGCCAGCAGTGGAGAGTTCGGGACAGGGGGCTTC
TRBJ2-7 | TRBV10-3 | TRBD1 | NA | CATRTGGKDEQYF | TGTGCCACCCGGACAGGGGGAAAGGACGAGCAGTACTTC
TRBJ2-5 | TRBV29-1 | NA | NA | CSVEGPSQQETQYF | TGCAGCGTTGAAGGTCCGAGCCAACAAGAGACCCAGTACTTC
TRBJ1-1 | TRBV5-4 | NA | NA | CASSTTTEAFF | TGTGCCAGCAGCACAACCACTGAAGCTTTCTTT
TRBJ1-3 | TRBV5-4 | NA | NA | CASSRRGGLTSGNTIYF | TGTGCCAGCAGCCGCCGCGGGGGCCTTACTTCTGGAAACACCATATATTTT
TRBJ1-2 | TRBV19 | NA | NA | CASRTPLGGYTF | TGTGCCAGTAGAACCCCCCTTGGCGGCTACACCTTC
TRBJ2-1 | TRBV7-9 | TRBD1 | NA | CASNRGQGITYNEQFF | TGTGCCAGTAATAGGGGACAGGGAATAACCTACAATGAGCAGTTCTTC
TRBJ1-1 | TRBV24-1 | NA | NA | CATSEGGRGGEAFF | TGTGCCACCAGCGAGGGTGGGAGGGGTGGTGAAGCTTTCTTT
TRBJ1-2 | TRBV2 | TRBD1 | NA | CASRQGYYGYTF | TGTGCCAGCCGACAGGGATACTATGGCTACACCTTC
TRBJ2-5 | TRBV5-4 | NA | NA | CASSDRIAEQETQYF | TGTGCCAGCAGCGATCGAATAGCGGAACAAGAGACCCAGTACTTC
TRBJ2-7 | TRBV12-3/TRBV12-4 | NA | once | CASTSPRAYEQYF | TGTGCCAGCACCTCTCCCCGCGCCTACGAGCAGTACTTC
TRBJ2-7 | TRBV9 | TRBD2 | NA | CASSVKGLAGGTHWAYF | TGTGCCAGCAGCGTTAAGGGACTAGCGGGGGGGACACATTGGGCGTACTTC
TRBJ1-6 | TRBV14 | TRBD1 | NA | CASSRWTGGNSPLHF | TGTGCCAGCAGCCGATGGACAGGGGGAAATTCACCCCTCCACTTT
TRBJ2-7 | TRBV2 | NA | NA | CASSEFRLSGVYEQYF | TGTGCCAGCAGTGAGTTTCGTCTATCCGGGGTCTACGAGCAGTACTTC
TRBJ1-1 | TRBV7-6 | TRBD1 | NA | CASSLERGHNTEAFF | TGTGCCAGCAGCTTAGAGAGGGGGCATAACACTGAAGCTTTCTTT
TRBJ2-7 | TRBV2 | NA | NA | CASQWGGATYEQYF | TGTGCCAGCCAGTGGGGCGGGGCAACCTACGAGCAGTACTTC
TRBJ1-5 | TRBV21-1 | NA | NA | CASSKRTGAYNQPQHF | TGTGCCAGCAGCAAAAGAACAGGGGCCTACAATCAGCCCCAGCATTTT
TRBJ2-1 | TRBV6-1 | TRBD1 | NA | CASSEGGTGMPKEQFF | TGTGCCAGCAGTGAAGGAGGGACAGGGATGCCCAAGGAGCAGTTCTTC
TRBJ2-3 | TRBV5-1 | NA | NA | CASSLSLGNIPSTDTQYF | TGCGCCAGCAGCTTGAGTCTAGGCAACATCCCTAGCACAGATACGCAGTATTTT
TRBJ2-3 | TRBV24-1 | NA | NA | CATKAREPTDTQYF | TGTGCCACCAAAGCCAGGGAACCCACAGATACGCAGTATTTT
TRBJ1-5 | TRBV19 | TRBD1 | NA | CASSSLGRGQLNNQPQHF | TGTGCCAGTAGTAGCTTGGGAAGGGGACAGCTAAACAATCAGCCCCAGCATTTT
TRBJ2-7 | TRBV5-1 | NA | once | CASRGGRDLYEQYF | TGCGCCAGCAGGGGGGGACGGGACCTCTACGAGCAGTACTTC
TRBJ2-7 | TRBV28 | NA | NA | CASSLFAGSYEQYF | TGTGCCAGCAGTTTATTTGCGGGTTCCTACGAGCAGTACTTC
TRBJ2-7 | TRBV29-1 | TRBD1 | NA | CSVRRDRDEEQYF | TGCAGCGTTAGGCGAGACAGGGATGAGGAGCAGTACTTC
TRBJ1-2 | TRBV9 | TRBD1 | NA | CASSPQGQPNYGYTF | TGTGCCAGCAGCCCGCAGGGACAGCCTAACTATGGCTACACCTTC
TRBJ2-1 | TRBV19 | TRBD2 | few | CASSGTSGGSNNEQFF | TGTGCCAGTAGTGGGACTAGCGGGGGGAGCAACAATGAGCAGTTCTTC
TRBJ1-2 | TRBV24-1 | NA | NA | CATSDASSIGSLDGYTF | TGTGCCACCAGTGATGCCTCATCTATTGGTAGCCTCGATGGCTACACCTTC
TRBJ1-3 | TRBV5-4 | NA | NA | CASSLEASRGNTIYF | TGTGCCAGCAGCTTGGAAGCGTCCCGGGGAAACACCATATATTTT
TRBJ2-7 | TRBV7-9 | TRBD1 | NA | CASSQQGAQEQYF | TGTGCCAGCAGCCAACAGGGGGCTCAGGAGCAGTACTTC
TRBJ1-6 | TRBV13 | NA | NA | CASSLDRGAGSPLHF | TGTGCCAGCAGCTTAGATCGGGGGGCCGGTTCACCCCTCCACTTT
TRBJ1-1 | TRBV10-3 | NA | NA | CAISDRTMNTEAFF | TGTGCCATCAGTGATCGGACAATGAACACTGAAGCTTTCTTT
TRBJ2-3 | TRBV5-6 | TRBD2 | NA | CASSIAGDTDTQYF | TGTGCCAGCAGCATAGCGGGGGACACAGATACGCAGTATTTT
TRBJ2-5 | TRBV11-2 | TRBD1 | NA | CASTRTGKKETQYF | TGTGCCAGCACCCGGACAGGGAAAAAAGAGACCCAGTACTTC
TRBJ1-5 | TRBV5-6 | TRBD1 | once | CASSTDRGNQPQHF | TGTGCCAGCAGCACGGACAGGGGCAATCAGCCCCAGCATTTT
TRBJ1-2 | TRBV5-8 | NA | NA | CASSLGQAFDGYTF | TGTGCCAGCAGCTTGGGGCAGGCATTCGATGGCTACACCTTC
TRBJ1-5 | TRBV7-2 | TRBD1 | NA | CASSWTGGGNQPQHF | TGTGCCAGCAGCTGGACAGGGGGTGGCAATCAGCCCCAGCATTTT
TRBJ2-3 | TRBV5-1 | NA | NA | CASSLTGSTDTQYF | TGCGCCAGCAGCCTAACGGGGAGCACAGATACGCAGTATTTT
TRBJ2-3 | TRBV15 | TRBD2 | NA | CATSFLLAGGDTQYF | TGTGCCACCAGCTTCCTACTAGCGGGGGGAGATACGCAGTATTTT
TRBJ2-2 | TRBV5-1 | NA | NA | CASSEGRAITELFF | TGCGCCAGCAGCGAGGGTCGGGCCATCACGGAGCTGTTTTTT
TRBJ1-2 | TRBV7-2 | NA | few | CASSLTQGSYGYTF | TGTGCCAGCAGCTTAACCCAGGGATCATATGGCTACACCTTC
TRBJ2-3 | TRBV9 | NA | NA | CASSSRRTDTDTQYF | TGTGCCAGCAGCTCCCGAAGGACAGACACAGATACGCAGTATTTT
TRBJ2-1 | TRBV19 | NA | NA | CASSIGGLLYNEQFF | TGTGCCAGTAGTATAGGGGGCTTGTTGTACAATGAGCAGTTCTTC
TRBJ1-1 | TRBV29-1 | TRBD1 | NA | CSGTGVYTEAFF | TGCAGCGGCACAGGGGTGTACACTGAAGCTTTCTTT
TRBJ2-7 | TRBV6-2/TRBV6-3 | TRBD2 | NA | CASSYIAGGDEQYF | TGTGCCAGCAGTTACATAGCGGGGGGAGACGAGCAGTACTTC
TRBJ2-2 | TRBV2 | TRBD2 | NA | CASKLAGGSNTGELFF | TGTGCCAGCAAGCTAGCGGGGGGCTCGAACACCGGGGAGCTGTTTTTT
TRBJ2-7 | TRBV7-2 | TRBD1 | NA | CASSSTNRGLTYEQYF | TGTGCCAGCAGCAGCACAAACAGGGGTCTTACCTACGAGCAGTACTTC
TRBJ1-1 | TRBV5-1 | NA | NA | CASSLLSADTEAFF | TGCGCCAGCAGCTTGTTATCCGCAGACACTGAAGCTTTCTTT
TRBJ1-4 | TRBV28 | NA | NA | CASSPGTAYNEKLFF | TGTGCCAGCAGTCCCGGGACTGCCTATAATGAAAAACTGTTTTTT
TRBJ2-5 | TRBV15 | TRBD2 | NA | CATSRDLFRGGRETQYF | TGTGCCACCAGCAGAGATCTTTTTCGGGGGGGCCGGGAGACCCAGTACTTC
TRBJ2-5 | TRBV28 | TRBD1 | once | CASSRRQGQETQYF | TGTGCCAGCAGTAGGAGACAGGGCCAAGAGACCCAGTACTTC
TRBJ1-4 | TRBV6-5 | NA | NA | CASSSPGATGEKLFF | TGTGCCAGCAGTTCCCCCGGCGCTACAGGTGAAAAACTGTTTTTT
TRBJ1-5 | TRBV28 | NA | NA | CASSAHRDGQPQHF | TGTGCCAGCAGTGCTCACAGGGACGGTCAGCCCCAGCATTTT
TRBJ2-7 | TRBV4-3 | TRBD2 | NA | CASSQVKWASGGAHTYEQYF | TGCGCCAGCAGCCAAGTCAAATGGGCTAGCGGGGGAGCCCATACCTACGAGCAGTACTTC
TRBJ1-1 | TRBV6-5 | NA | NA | CATRFRGAYTEAFF | TGTGCCACCCGTTTCAGGGGAGCCTACACTGAAGCTTTCTTT
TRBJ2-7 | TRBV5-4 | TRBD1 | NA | CASSSRDRGPNEQYF | TGTGCCAGCAGCTCACGGGACAGGGGGCCCAACGAGCAGTACTTC
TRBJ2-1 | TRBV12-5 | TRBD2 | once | CASGLLAGDYNEQFF | TGTGCTAGTGGCCTCCTAGCGGGGGACTACAATGAGCAGTTCTTC
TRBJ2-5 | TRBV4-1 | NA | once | CASSQVVGSRETQYF | TGCGCCAGCAGCCAAGTGGTGGGCTCCCGGGAGACCCAGTACTTC